This is a list of T cell receptor beta chains from one sample in a study of T-cell reconstitution after alpha-beta-depleted transplantation in children. TCRdb itself ran the PCR reads through MiXCR, one entry per CDR3 protein. The data show almost 400,000 distinct CDR3 sequences, about 20% seen once. Sequences were derived from PBMCs from the stem cell graft donor, sampled from the stem cell graft. These receptor sequences come from a human donor who donated a stem cell graft to a child with acute myeloid leukemia. Both conserved end residues are part of each CDR3. D genes are given only for firm matches. Clone size is stated in some rows and not others, as once, few, many or a class when expanded.

CASSWGRREETQYF	TGTGCCAGCAGTTGGGGTAGGCGGGAAGAGACCCAGTACTTC	14	TRBV6-5	TRBJ2-5	NA	many
CASSEQLAGGSEQYF	TGTGCCAGCAGTGAGCAACTAGCGGGAGGTTCCGAGCAGTACTTC	15	TRBV25-1	TRBJ2-7	TRBD2	NA
CASSLGLAGGRYNEQFF	TGTGCCAGCAGCCTAGGACTAGCGGGAGGGCGATACAATGAGCAGTTCTTC	17	TRBV7-9	TRBJ2-1	TRBD2	few
CASSGRVAEAFF	TGTGCCAGCAGTGGAAGGGTCGCTGAAGCTTTCTTT	12	TRBV12-3/TRBV12-4	TRBJ1-1	NA	NA
CATSRDRRGGYLEKLFF	TGTGCCACCAGCAGAGATCGGAGAGGGGGATATTTGGAAAAACTGTTTTTT	17	TRBV15	TRBJ1-4	NA	NA
CSAWTGGPYEQYF	TGCAGCGCCTGGACAGGGGGTCCCTACGAGCAGTACTTC	13	TRBV29-1	TRBJ2-7	TRBD1	few
CASGPEPYNEQFF	TGCGCCAGCGGGCCGGAACCCTACAATGAGCAGTTCTTC	13	TRBV10-2	TRBJ2-1	NA	NA
CASSQDRGGEKLFF	TGTGCCAGCAGCCAGGACAGGGGAGGGGAAAAACTGTTTTTT	14	TRBV6-1	TRBJ1-4	TRBD1	few
CASSLRWDTEAFF	TGCGCCAGCAGCTTAAGATGGGACACTGAAGCTTTCTTT	13	TRBV5-1	TRBJ1-1	NA	NA
CASSPRTSGNSYEQYF	TGTGCCAGCAGCCCCCGGACTAGCGGGAACTCCTACGAGCAGTACTTC	16	TRBV5-6	TRBJ2-7	TRBD2	NA
CASSPGWSSYNEQFF	TGCGCCAGCAGCCCGGGCTGGAGCTCCTACAATGAGCAGTTCTTC	15	TRBV4-3	TRBJ2-1	NA	few
CASSGLEQFF	TGTGCCAGCAGTGGACTAGAGCAGTTCTTC	10	TRBV12-3/TRBV12-4	TRBJ2-1	NA	NA
CASSLNSQPQHF	TGTGCCAGCAGCTTAAATTCTCAGCCCCAGCATTTT	12	TRBV7-9	TRBJ1-5	NA	NA
CASSQPDRVREQFF	TGTGCCAGCAGCCAACCGGACAGGGTCAGGGAGCAGTTCTTC	14	TRBV3-1	TRBJ2-1	TRBD1	few
CASSLTGQGSSSPLHF	TGTGCCAGCAGCTTAACGGGACAGGGGTCGAGTTCACCCCTCCACTTT	16	TRBV7-2	TRBJ1-6	TRBD1	NA
CASSDASGRAADTQYF	TGTGCCAGCAGTGATGCAAGCGGGAGGGCGGCAGATACGCAGTATTTT	16	TRBV6-1	TRBJ2-3	TRBD2	few
CASSNLWRENTGELFF	TGTGCCAGCAGCAACTTATGGCGGGAGAACACCGGGGAGCTGTTTTTT	16	TRBV11-2	TRBJ2-2	NA	few
CGTSDFVEMQETQYF	TGTGGCACCAGTGATTTCGTGGAGATGCAAGAGACCCAGTACTTC	15	TRBV24-1	TRBJ2-5	NA	NA
CASRPGGADTQYF	TGTGCCAGCCGGCCGGGTGGGGCAGATACGCAGTATTTT	13	TRBV28	TRBJ2-3	NA	NA
CSARGGRLAGVETQYF	TGCAGTGCTAGAGGGGGGCGGCTAGCGGGAGTTGAGACCCAGTACTTC	16	TRBV20-1	TRBJ2-5	TRBD2	few
CASSLRQQNTEAFF	TGCGCCAGCAGCTTGCGACAGCAGAACACTGAAGCTTTCTTT	14	TRBV5-1	TRBJ1-1	NA	NA
CSVEVQLSYNEQFF	TGCAGCGTTGAAGTACAGCTCTCCTACAATGAGCAGTTCTTC	14	TRBV29-1	TRBJ2-1	NA	many
CASSISTGGIEQFF	TGTGCCAGCAGTATTTCGACAGGGGGAATTGAGCAGTTCTTC	14	TRBV27	TRBJ2-1	TRBD1	NA
CSVAGPSGRLGEQYF	TGCAGCGTGGCGGGGCCTAGCGGGAGATTGGGCGAGCAGTACTTC	15	TRBV29-1	TRBJ2-7	TRBD2	many
CASSRAGTSGRKDTQYF	TGCGCCAGCAGCCGGGCAGGGACTAGCGGGAGAAAAGATACGCAGTATTTT	17	TRBV5-1	TRBJ2-3	TRBD2	NA
CASSSGTSDKNIQYF	TGTGCCAGCAGCTCCGGGACTAGCGACAAAAACATTCAGTACTTC	15	TRBV7-9	TRBJ2-4	TRBD2	NA
CASSYPGTDFYEQYF	TGTGCCAGCAGCTATCCCGGGACAGACTTCTACGAGCAGTACTTC	15	TRBV12-3/TRBV12-4	TRBJ2-7	TRBD1	few
CSVDTLNTEAFF	TGCAGCGTGGATACATTGAACACTGAAGCTTTCTTT	12	TRBV29-1	TRBJ1-1	NA	few